Below, 18 T cell receptor beta chains from the same sample are listed, as sequenced in a study of blood T cells in healthy people across ages. The second PCR ran about 6 to 11 cycles with a sample-barcoded 5' primer and J-beta primers. TCRdb reanalysed the 5' RACE reads using MiXCR and keeps one entry per CDR3 protein. The table shows fewer than 1,200,000 distinct CDR3 sequences, with approximately 25% occurring only once. This sample was shared with a second study, whose subject was T cells of mothers and their children.

Input material: blood. The origin of the receptors is a girl aged 2-9 years in good health.

There are a few counts of this clonotype. V usage is TRBV12-3 or TRBV12-4 and J usage is TRBJ1-5; tentative D call: TRBD1 (6 bases). The V end lost 5 bases, the J end lost 0 bases, and 17 bases lay between the germline ends. This CDR3 is 17 amino acids long. The CDR3 coding sequence is TGTGCCAGCAGTCCCGACGTCGACAGGAATAGCAATCAGCCCCAGCATTTT. It yields the protein CASSPDVDRNSNQPQHF.

The V call is TRBV7-9, the J call TRBJ1-5; D not certain. This CDR3 has 14 residues. Germline values: CDR1 SEHNR, CDR2 FQNEAQ (reference sequence). V lost 3 bases and J lost 4, with 10 bases in between. The CDR3 region is CASSFSMENQPQHF. The CDR3 bases are TGTGCCAGCAGCTTTTCCATGGAGAATCAGCCCCAGCATTTT.

The chain couples TRBV29-1 to TRBJ1-1; the D gene is possibly TRBD1 (5 bases). The CDR3 is 11 residues long. The germline V and J ends were trimmed by 5 bases and 10 bases, with 14 bases remaining between them. The V gene's germline CDR1 is SQVTM and CDR2 ANQGSEA. The CDR3: CSVSSLGVAFF. In DNA, the CDR3 is TGCAGCGTTAGTTCTCTGGGGGTAGCTTTCTTT.

The chain employs TRBV20-1 and TRBJ1-6, with D hard to call. This CDR3 contains 13 residues. V shed 3 bases and J shed 4 bases, with 7 bases lying between them. The germline CDR1 and CDR2 sequences are DFQATT and SNEGSKA (reference sequence). CDR3 in amino acids: CSASPRYNSPLHF. The DNA for the CDR3 is TGCAGTGCTAGTCCCCGTTATAATTCACCCCTCCACTTT.

The chain recombines TRBV20-1 with TRBJ2-3; D uncertain. The CDR3 has 13 amino acids. The germline V gene encodes CDR1 DFQATT and CDR2 SNEGSKA (reference sequence). Trimming shortened V by 3 bases and J by 4 bases, and 11 bases separated the two germline ends. CDR3 sequence reads: CSARPPRADTQYF. The CDR3, as DNA: TGCAGTGCTAGGCCACCTCGAGCAGATACGCAGTATTTT.

This clonotype appeared a few times. The chain employs TRBV27 and TRBJ2-5; 7 nucleotides match TRBD2. This CDR3 has 17 amino acids. After removal of 2 bases from V and 2 bases from J, the junction contained 11 bases not matched to a gene. Germline V gives CDR1 MNHEY, CDR2 SMNVEV (reference sequence). The CDR3 bases are TGTGCCAGCAGTTTAGTCTTTGCGGCGGGACTACAAGAGACCCAGTACTTC. Translated: CASSLVFAAGLQETQYF.

This clonotype appeared a few times. The rearrangement uses TRBV7-8 and TRBJ2-1; D unclear. Germline CDR1 is SGHVS and CDR2 is FQNEAQ. The CDR3 has 16 residues. V was trimmed by 3 bases and J by 5 bases, leaving 17 bases between them. The CDR3 coding sequence is TGTGCCAGCAGCTTGGTTGACGGCCCTTTGAACAATGAGCAGTTCTTC. Translating gives CASSLVDGPLNNEQFF.

This chain connects TRBV11-2 to TRBJ2-4; no reliable D call. Germline V lookup: CDR1 SGHAT, CDR2 FQNNGV. This CDR3 has 15 amino acids. Deletions cut 5 bases from V and 8 bases from J, with 19 bases between. CDR3 in DNA: TGTGCCAGCAGCCCGGGCCTCAATCTGAAAGACATTCAGTACTTC. Translated: CASSPGLNLKDIQYF.

In this sample, this clonotype turned up a few times. The CDR3 bases are TGTGCCAGCAGGTTGGGCGGGGGCCCAGATACGCAGTATTTT. This gives the protein CASRLGGGPDTQYF. The chain is built from TRBV7-8 and TRBJ2-3; tentatively, D is TRBD2 (7 bases). In germline, CDR1 is SGHVS, CDR2 FQNEAQ. V was trimmed by 6 bases and J by 4 bases, leaving 14 bases between them. This CDR3 has 14 amino acids.

The sample holds a few counts of this clonotype. This chain joins TRBV6-5 and TRBJ2-2; the match to TRBD2 covers 12 bases. V gave up 0 bases and J gave up 6 bases; unmatched junction bases: 8. CDR3 size: 18 residues. Germline V gives CDR1 MNHEY, CDR2 SVGAGI. The CDR3 DNA reads TGTGCCAGCAGTTACTCTGTGGCTAGCGGGGGGGTAGCCGGGGAGCTGTTTTTT. This encodes CASSYSVASGGVAGELFF.

This chain links TRBV18 with TRBJ2-5; D is unclear. The DNA end is a closer match to TRBJ2-7, so the J assignment may be wrong. CDR1 and CDR2 from the germline V gene are KGHSH and LQKENI. CDR3 size: 14 residues. CDR3 DNA: TGTGCCAGCTCACCACCGAACGGAAGAAACGAGCAGTACTTC. Its protein is CASSPPNGRNEQYF.

The V gene is TRBV29-1, the J gene TRBJ2-7; D unclear. The CDR3 is 12 amino acids. CDR1 SQVTM and CDR2 ANQGSEA come from the germline V gene. Trimming pared 0 bases from V and 4 bases from J, leaving 7 bases between. The CDR3 loop reads CSVEDIGYEQYF. The CDR3 coding sequence is TGCAGCGTTGAAGATATAGGGTACGAGCAGTACTTC.

The chain carries TRBV4-2 and TRBJ1-1; no firm D call. The CDR3 covers 17 residues. Looked up from germline, CDR1 is LGHNA and CDR2 is YNFKEQ. Between the trimmed V and J ends, which lost 0 bases and 0 bases, there was a span of 14 bases. CDR3: CASSQDIPRALNTEAFF. The CDR3 DNA sequence: TGTGCCAGCAGCCAAGATATACCCCGGGCCCTGAACACTGAAGCTTTCTTT.

V gene TRBV6-2 or TRBV6-3 combines with J gene TRBJ1-2, with D unresolved. Germline-derived CDR1 and CDR2 are MNHEY and SVGEGT. Trimming removed 4 bases at V and 4 bases at J, with 13 bases between. The CDR3 loop spans 14 amino acids. This chain's CDR3 is CASSSSVNPYGYTF. In nucleotides, the CDR3 is TGTGCCAGCAGTTCGAGCGTAAACCCCTATGGCTACACCTTC.

This clonotype turned up a few times. The chain links TRBV5-1 to TRBJ1-5; D may be TRBD1 (6 bases). The CDR3 covers 15 residues. The ends were cut back, 2 bases at V and 2 bases at J, with 11 bases in the middle. CDR1 is SGHRS and CDR2 is YFSETQ in the germline V gene. The CDR3 coding sequence is TGCGCCAGCAGCTTCGACAGGAGCGGCAATCAGCCCCAGCATTTT. It encodes CASSFDRSGNQPQHF.

This rearrangement joins TRBV7-9 to TRBJ2-2; D is unclear. The CDR3 has 15 residues. The germline V gene has CDR1 SEHNR and CDR2 FQNEAQ (reference sequence). V gave up 6 bases and J gave up 1 base, with 12 bases separating them. CDR3 sequence: CASRIERENTGELFF. The DNA of the CDR3 is TGTGCCAGCAGGATAGAGAGAGAGAACACCGGGGAGCTGTTTTTT.

The chain's CDR3 is CASSRRTGTTNTEAFF. DNA for the CDR3: TGTGCCAGCAGTCGAAGGACAGGGACCACGAACACTGAAGCTTTCTTT. This chain connects TRBV6-1 to TRBJ1-1; 8 bases fit TRBD1. In germline, CDR1 is MNHNS, CDR2 SASEGT. Trimming at V came to 5 bases and at J to 1 base, leaving 9 bases not matched to a gene. This CDR3 has 16 amino acids.

This clonotype was counted between two and nine times. This rearrangement joins TRBV4-3 to TRBJ2-1, with a weak D call TRBD1 (6 bases). V lost 0 bases and J 8 bases, leaving 17 bases between the germline ends. Germline values: CDR1 LGHNA, CDR2 YSLEER. The CDR3 runs 16 residues. CDR3 region: CASSQDRGQGKHEQFF. The CDR3, as DNA: TGCGCCAGCAGCCAAGATCGTGGCCAGGGGAAACATGAGCAGTTCTTC.